Ten or more counts support the clone carrying this T cell receptor (beta chain). Its matching antigen is unknown. The record originates from a study of tumor and adjacent non-tumor tissue in lung cancer. Looking at the study overall: Aged roughly 31 to 80 years, patients included fewer than 11 men and 5 women with stage I to III disease.

General study points: In normal lung, the top 100 clones were significantly more dominant than in tumor. Tumor tissue had significantly higher TCR diversity than normal lung.

Three rounds of nested PCR, following a modified ARM-PCR protocol, produced the TCRbeta library. MiXCR was run by TCRdb on the multiplex PCR reads, yielding one entry per CDR3 protein. In the table there are 50,000 to 60,000 distinct CDR3 sequences, about 80% of which are singletons. No cell sorting was done before RNA was extracted from the tissue. More than 3 cm separated this lung sample from the edge of the tumor. The ends were cut back, 3 bases at V and 4 bases at J, with 9 bases in the middle. The CDR3 is 13 residues long. The sequence was obtained from a woman aged 60-75 years with non-small cell lung cancer. The J gene is TRBJ1-1, the V gene TRBV12-3 or TRBV12-4, with D perhaps TRBD1 (6 bases). Sequencing was carried out using distant non-tumor lung tissue. This CDR3 is CASSFKGGTEAFF. Here the CDR3 DNA reads TGTGCCAGCAGTTTTAAGGGGGGCACTGAAGCTTTCTTT.